This T cell receptor beta chain was observed in a study of blood T cell repertoires in COVID-19. Profiled with immunoSEQ multiplex PCR; TCRdb holds only in-frame clones, not every one. The sample records around 120,000 clones, 78% being singletons. Germline-derived CDR1 and CDR2 are MNHNY and SVGAGI (reference sequence). This CDR3 is built from 16 residues. V was clipped by 6 bases and J by 2 bases; unmatched bases: 6. This receptor was obtained from a man in his 70s with acute or convalescent COVID-19. The sequenced sample consisted of peripheral blood. The chain employs TRBV6-6 and TRBJ1-5; 11 bases match TRBD1. CDR3 in DNA: TGTGCCAGCAGGGACAGGGGGCTTAACGGCAATCAGCCCCAGCATTTT. It encodes CASRDRGLNGNQPQHF.